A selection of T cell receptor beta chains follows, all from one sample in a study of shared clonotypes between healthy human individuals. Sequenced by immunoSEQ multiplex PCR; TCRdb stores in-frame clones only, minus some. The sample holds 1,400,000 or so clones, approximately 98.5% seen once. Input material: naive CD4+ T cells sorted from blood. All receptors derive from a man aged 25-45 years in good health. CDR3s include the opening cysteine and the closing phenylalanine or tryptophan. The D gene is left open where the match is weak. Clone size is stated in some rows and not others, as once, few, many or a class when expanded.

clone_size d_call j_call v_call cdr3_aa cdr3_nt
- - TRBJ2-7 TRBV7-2 CASSLAGAYEQYF TGTGCCAGCAGCTTGGCAGGGGCCTACGAGCAGTACTTC
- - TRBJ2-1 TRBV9 CASSVEGTWGQFF TGTGCCAGCAGCGTAGAAGGGACCTGGGGACAGTTCTTC
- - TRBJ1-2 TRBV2 CASSEYRLGYTF TGTGCCAGCAGTGAATATCGCCTGGGCTACACCTTC
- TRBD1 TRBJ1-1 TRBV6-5 CASRTSGGTEAFF TGTGCCAGCAGGACCTCAGGGGGAACTGAAGCTTTCTTT
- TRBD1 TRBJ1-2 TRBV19 CASDHLTGGTYGYTF TGTGCCAGTGACCACTTGACAGGGGGCACCTATGGCTACACCTTC
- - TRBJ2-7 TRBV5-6 CASSSNYEQYF TGTGCCAGCAGCTCGAACTACGAGCAGTACTTC
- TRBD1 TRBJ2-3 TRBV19 CASSIPGQGTDTQYF TGTGCCAGTAGTATACCAGGACAGGGGACAGATACGCAGTATTTT
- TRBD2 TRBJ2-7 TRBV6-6 CASSYPSGGSYEQYF TGTGCCAGCAGTTACCCGTCGGGAGGCTCCTACGAGCAGTACTTC
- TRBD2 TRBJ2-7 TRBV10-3 CAIKTGGTYEQYF TGTGCCATCAAAACGGGAGGGACCTACGAGCAGTACTTC
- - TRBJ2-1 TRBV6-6 CASSAQDWQYNEQFF TGTGCCAGCAGTGCGCAAGACTGGCAGTACAATGAGCAGTTCTTC
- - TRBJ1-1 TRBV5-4 CASSLDRARSEAFF TGTGCCAGCAGCTTGGACAGGGCTCGGTCTGAAGCTTTCTTT
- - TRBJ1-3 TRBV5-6 CASSFWLLSGNTIYF TGTGCCAGCAGCTTTTGGCTACTCTCTGGAAACACCATATATTTT
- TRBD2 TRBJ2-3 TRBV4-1 CASSQVLGLAGLTDTQYF TGCGCCAGCAGCCAAGTTCTGGGACTAGCGGGACTCACAGATACGCAGTATTTT
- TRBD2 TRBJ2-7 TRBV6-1 CASSEVGTSNEQYF TGTGCCAGCAGTGAAGTAGGGACTAGCAACGAGCAGTACTTC
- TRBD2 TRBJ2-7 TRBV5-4 CASSGRGLANPYEQYF TGTGCCAGCAGCGGGAGGGGACTAGCGAATCCCTACGAGCAGTACTTC
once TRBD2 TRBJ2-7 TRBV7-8 CASSLAGSGRAYEQYF TGTGCCAGCAGCTTAGCGGGAAGCGGGAGGGCCTACGAGCAGTACTTC
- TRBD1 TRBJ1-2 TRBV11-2 CASSRDSLNYGYTF TGTGCCAGCAGCCGGGACAGCCTTAACTATGGCTACACCTTC
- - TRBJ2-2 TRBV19 CASSIVAGLTTGELFF TGTGCCAGTAGTATTGTTGCTGGACTCACCACCGGGGAGCTGTTTTTT
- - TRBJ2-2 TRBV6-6 CASRTRNTGELFF TGTGCCAGCAGGACAAGGAACACCGGGGAGCTGTTTTTT
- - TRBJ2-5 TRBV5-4 CASSDQGREETQYF TGTGCCAGCAGTGATCAGGGCCGAGAAGAGACCCAGTACTTC
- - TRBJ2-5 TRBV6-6 CASSYPAKGVRETQYF TGTGCCAGCAGTTACCCAGCGAAGGGGGTCCGGGAGACCCAGTACTTC
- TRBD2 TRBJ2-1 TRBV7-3 CASSRSTSGRAREQFF TGTGCCAGCAGCAGATCGACTAGCGGGAGGGCCCGAGAGCAGTTCTTC
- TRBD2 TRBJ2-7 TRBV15 CATSRGAGGSYEQYF TGTGCCACCAGCAGGGGGGCGGGAGGGTCCTACGAGCAGTACTTC
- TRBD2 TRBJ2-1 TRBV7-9 CASSSYLAVSYNEQFF TGTGCCAGCAGCTCGTATCTAGCGGTTAGCTACAATGAGCAGTTCTTC
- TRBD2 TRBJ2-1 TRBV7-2 CASSFSSGRRSDEQFF TGTGCCAGCAGCTTCAGTAGCGGGAGGCGGTCGGATGAGCAGTTCTTC
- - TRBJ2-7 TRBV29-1 CSVQASYEQYF TGCAGCGTCCAGGCCAGCTACGAGCAGTACTTC
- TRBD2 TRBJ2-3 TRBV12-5 CASGPSGTDTQYF TGTGCTAGTGGCCCTAGCGGGACGGATACGCAGTATTTT
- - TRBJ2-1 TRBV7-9 CASSRRRGPYNEQFF TGTGCCAGCAGCCGAAGGCGGGGGCCCTACAATGAGCAGTTCTTC
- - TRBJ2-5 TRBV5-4 CASSPAPNQETQYF TGTGCCAGCAGCCCGGCACCAAATCAAGAGACCCAGTACTTC
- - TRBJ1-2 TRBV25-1 CASSLGYGYTF TGTGCCAGCAGTTTAGGGTATGGCTACACCTTC
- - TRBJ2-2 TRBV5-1 CASSFPGVIPGELFF TGCGCCAGCAGCTTCCCGGGAGTTATTCCCGGGGAGCTGTTTTTT
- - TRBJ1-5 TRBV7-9 CASNPDLYNSNQPQHF TGTGCCAGCAACCCAGATTTATACAATAGCAATCAGCCCCAGCATTTT
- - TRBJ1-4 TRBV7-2 CASSYGAAEGEKLFF TGTGCCAGCAGCTATGGGGCGGCCGAAGGTGAAAAACTGTTTTTT
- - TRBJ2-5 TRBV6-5 CASSQGSTQYF TGTGCCAGCAGTCAGGGGTCGACCCAGTACTTC
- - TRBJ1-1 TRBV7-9 CASTRGRMNTEAFF TGTGCCAGCACCCGCGGGCGGATGAACACTGAAGCTTTCTTT
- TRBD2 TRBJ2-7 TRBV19 CASGLAGSHEQYF TGTGCCAGTGGACTAGCGGGGTCCCACGAGCAGTACTTC
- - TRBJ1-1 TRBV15 CATSRDPGDTEAFF TGTGCCACCAGCAGAGATCCAGGGGACACTGAAGCTTTCTTT
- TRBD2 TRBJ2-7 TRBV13 CASSFGLAGVEQYF TGTGCCAGCAGCTTTGGACTAGCGGGTGTCGAGCAGTACTTC
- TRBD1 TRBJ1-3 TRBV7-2 CASSLQRGLGNTIYF TGTGCCAGCAGCCTGCAGAGGGGGCTGGGAAACACCATATATTTT
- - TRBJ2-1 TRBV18 CASSRIDEQFF TGTGCCAGCTCACGGATCGATGAGCAGTTCTTC
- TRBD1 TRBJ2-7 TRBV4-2 CASSQGQGAEEQYF TGTGCCAGCAGCCAAGGACAGGGGGCTGAAGAGCAGTACTTC
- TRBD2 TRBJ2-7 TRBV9 CASSVALGEGYEQYF TGTGCCAGCAGCGTAGCCCTGGGGGAGGGGTACGAGCAGTACTTC
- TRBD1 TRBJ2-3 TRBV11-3 CASSLDRRQGGTDTQYF TGTGCCAGCAGCTTAGATCGGAGACAGGGTGGGACAGATACGCAGTATTTT
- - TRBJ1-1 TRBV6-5 CASSYSPVGGTEAFF TGTGCCAGCAGTTACTCACCGGTGGGTGGCACTGAAGCTTTCTTT
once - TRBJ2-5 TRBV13 CASNPRGTIRETQYF TGTGCCAGCAACCCCCGCGGGACGATCCGGGAGACCCAGTACTTC